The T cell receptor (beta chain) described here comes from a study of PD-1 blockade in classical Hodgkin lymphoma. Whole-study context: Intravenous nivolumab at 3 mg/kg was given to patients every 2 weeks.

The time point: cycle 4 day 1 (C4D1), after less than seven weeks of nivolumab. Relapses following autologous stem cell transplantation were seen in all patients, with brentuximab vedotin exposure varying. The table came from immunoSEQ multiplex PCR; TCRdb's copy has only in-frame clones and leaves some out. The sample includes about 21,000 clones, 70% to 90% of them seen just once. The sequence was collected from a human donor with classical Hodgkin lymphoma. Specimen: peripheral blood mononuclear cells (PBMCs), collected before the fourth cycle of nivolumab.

For the CDR3, the DNA is TGTGCCAGCAGCCAAGATGCGAGGAGCACCGGGGAGCTGTTTTTT. Protein product: CASSQDARSTGELFF. The V and J genes are TRBV4-2 and TRBJ2-2, with unresolved D. The CDR3 covers 15 residues. V lost 0 bases and J 4 bases, leaving 9 bases between the germline ends. CDR1 LGHNA and CDR2 YNFKEQ come from the germline V gene.